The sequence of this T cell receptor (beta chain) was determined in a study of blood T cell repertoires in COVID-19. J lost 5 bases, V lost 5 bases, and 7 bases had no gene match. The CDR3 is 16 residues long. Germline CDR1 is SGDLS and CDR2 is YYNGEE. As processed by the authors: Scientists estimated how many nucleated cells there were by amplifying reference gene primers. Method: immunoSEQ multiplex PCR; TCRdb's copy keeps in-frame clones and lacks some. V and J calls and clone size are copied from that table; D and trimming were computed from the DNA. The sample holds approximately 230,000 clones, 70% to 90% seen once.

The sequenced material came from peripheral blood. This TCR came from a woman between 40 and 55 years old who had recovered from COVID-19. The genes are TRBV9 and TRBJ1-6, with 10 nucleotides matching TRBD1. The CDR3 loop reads CASSQGQGTNNSPLHF. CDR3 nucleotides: TGTGCCAGCAGTCAGGGACAGGGGACAAATAATTCACCCCTCCACTTT.